This T cell receptor beta chain was found in a study of T cells in Graves' hyperthyroidism and ophthalmopathy. Study results and limitations: Peripheral blood also featured most of the thyroid clonotypes expanded above 0.001.

Hyperthyroidism of Graves' type that showed no ophthalmopathy progression within 18 months was stable. The study based diagnoses on clinical symptoms, serum thyroxine and TRAb, thyroid ultrasound and orbital computed tomography. Looked up from germline, CDR1 is SGHRS and CDR2 is YFSETQ. The CDR3 length is 14 residues. Amplification of TCR beta CDR3 regions was performed using RNA transcripts as template. A set of HTBI primers served as the primers for a first-round RT-PCR of the TCR CDR3. TCRdb reprocessed the multiplex PCR reads with MiXCR, giving one entry per CDR3 protein. The repertoire includes roughly 93,000 distinct CDR3 sequences, roughly 40% of them detected once, and approximately 10% sits in the top ten. Comment on this clonotype: The target antigen is unknown. The junction departs from germline at one end; a sequencing error may be responsible.

The clonotype was recovered from a woman aged 25 to 39 with Graves' hyperthyroidism. The sequenced sample was peripheral blood or thyroid tissue (not recorded which). V and J are TRBV5-1 and TRBJ2-5; a possible D gene is TRBD1 (5 bases). The CDR3 is CASSLGDSSQPQCF. The CDR3 DNA reads TGCGCCAGCAGCTTAGGGGATTCAAGTCAGCCCCAGTGCTTC.